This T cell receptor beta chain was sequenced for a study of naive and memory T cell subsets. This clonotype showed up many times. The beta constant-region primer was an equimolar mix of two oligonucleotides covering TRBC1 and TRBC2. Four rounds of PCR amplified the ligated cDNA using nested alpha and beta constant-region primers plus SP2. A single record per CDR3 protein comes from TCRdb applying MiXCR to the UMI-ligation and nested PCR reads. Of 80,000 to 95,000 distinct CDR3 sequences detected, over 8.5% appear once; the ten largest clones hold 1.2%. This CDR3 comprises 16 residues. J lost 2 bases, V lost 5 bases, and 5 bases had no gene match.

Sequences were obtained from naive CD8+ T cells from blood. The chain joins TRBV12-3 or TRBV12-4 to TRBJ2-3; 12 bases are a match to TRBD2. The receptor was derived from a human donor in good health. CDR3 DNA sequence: TGTGCCAGCAGTAGTGGACTAGCGGGGATCACAGATACGCAGTATTTT. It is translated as CASSSGLAGITDTQYF.